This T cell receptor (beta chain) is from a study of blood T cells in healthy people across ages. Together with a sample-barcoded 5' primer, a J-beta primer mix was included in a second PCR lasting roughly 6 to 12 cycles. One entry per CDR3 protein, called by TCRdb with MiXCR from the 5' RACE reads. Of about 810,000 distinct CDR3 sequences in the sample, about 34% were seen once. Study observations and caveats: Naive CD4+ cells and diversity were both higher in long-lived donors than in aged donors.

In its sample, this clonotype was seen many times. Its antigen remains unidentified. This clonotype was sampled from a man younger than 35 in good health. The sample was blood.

The CDR3 DNA follows: TGCAGTGCTAGGACAGATGGCGAGCAGTACTTC. This gives the protein CSARTDGEQYF. The chain uses TRBV20-1 and TRBJ2-7, with D possibly TRBD1 on 5 matching bases. The V end lost 3 bases, the J end lost 6 bases, and 9 bases lay between the germline ends. From germline, CDR1 is DFQATT and CDR2 SNEGSKA (reference sequence). The CDR3 extends over 11 amino acids.